This passage covers 3 T cell receptor beta chains from one sample sequenced in a study of preoperative IRX-2 immunotherapy in early breast cancer. This table comes from immunoSEQ multiplex PCR, and its TCRdb copy is limited to in-frame clones, with some not included. The profile shows fewer than 3,500 clones, 76% of them singletons. Regarding treatment: preoperative locoregional IRX-2 cytokine immunotherapy. The specimen comprised tumor tissue, sampled after IRX-2 immunotherapy. Receptor source: a human donor with breast cancer.

This chain connects TRBV10-2 to TRBJ2-1; perhaps D is TRBD1 or TRBD2 (5 bases each). V lost 8 bases, J lost 1 base, and 15 bases lay in between. There are 15 residues in the CDR3. Germline V CDR1 and CDR2: WSHSY, SAAADI. The CDR3 sequence is CASGKRGASYNEQFF. CDR3 DNA sequence: TGCGCCAGCGGGAAACGAGGGGCTTCCTACAATGAGCAGTTCTTC.

The chain uses TRBV11-3 and TRBJ1-6; D unresolved. The length of the CDR3 is 17 residues. V was trimmed by 4 bases and J by 7 bases, leaving 20 bases between them. CDR1 is SGHNT, CDR2 YENEEA, per germline. Here the CDR3 DNA reads TGTGCCAGCAGCTCCCTTTTGGGAGGGAAGGGAAATTCACCCCTCCACTTT. Its translation is CASSSLLGGKGNSPLHF.

By frequency in the sample, this clone is large. This chain connects TRBV28 to TRBJ2-1, with TRBD2 identical over 10 bases. The germline V gene encodes CDR1 MDHEN and CDR2 SYDVKM. The CDR3 runs 15 residues. J lost 5 bases, V lost 2 bases, and 3 bases had no gene match. CDR3 coding DNA: TGTGCCAGCAGTTTACTCCTAGCGGGGGACAATGAGCAGTTCTTC. Residues: CASSLLLAGDNEQFF.